The present T cell receptor beta chain was sequenced within a study of blood T cell repertoires in COVID-19. Assay used: immunoSEQ multiplex PCR; TCRdb lists only in-frame clones, some missing. The sample records about 400,000 clones, roughly nine tenths being singletons. Remarks on this clone: Other DNA sequences from this sample encode an identical CDR3 as well.

The CDR3 sequence is 15 residues long. Germline V gene data show CDR1 as LGHDT and CDR2 as YNNKEL (reference sequence). J was trimmed by 5 bases and V by 0 bases; bases with no gene match: 5. Sequencing was done on a sample of PBMCs or T cells enriched from blood (not recorded which). The source is a woman between 18 and 29 years old with acute COVID-19. J is TRBJ2-5 and V is TRBV3-1 (or the pseudogene TRBV3-2); 8 nucleotides match TRBD2. The CDR3 DNA follows: TGTGCCAGCAGCCAAGATGGGCGGGGGGAGGAGACCCAGTACTTC. Translation gives CASSQDGRGEETQYF.